These T cell receptor beta chains were read from a single sample in a study of cytomegalovirus exposure and HLA in healthy donors. The method was immunoSEQ multiplex PCR; TCRdb's version includes in-frame clones alone and lacks a portion of them. The sample records 150,000 or so clones, more than 60% being singletons. The sequencing sample was made of PBMCs. All receptors come from a woman in her 30s in good health and CMV-seronegative. CDR3s include the opening cysteine and the closing phenylalanine or tryptophan. A D gene is named only where the DNA matches it firmly. Expanded clones are given a class, and other clones once, few, many or no size at all.

D	J	V	size	DNA	CDR3
.	TRBJ1-1	TRBV21-1	few	TGTGCCAGCAGCACCAGGCCGGAACCGAACACTGAAGCTTTCTTT	CASSTRPEPNTEAFF
TRBD1	TRBJ1-1	TRBV9	.	TGTGCCAGCACCGACAGGGGTTCGGTCGGCACTGAAGCTTTCTTT	CASTDRGSVGTEAFF
.	TRBJ1-1	TRBV25-1	few	TGTGCCAGCAGTGAATTGGGTGGCAGGGGTGAAGCTTTCTTT	CASSELGGRGEAFF
TRBD2	TRBJ2-3	TRBV30	few	TGTGCCTGGAGTGTACCGGGGGGGCGCACAGATACGCAGTATTTT	CAWSVPGGRTDTQYF
TRBD1	TRBJ1-1	TRBV4-1	.	TGCGCCAGCGGGACAGGCCCGAACACTGAAGCTTTCTTT	CASGTGPNTEAFF
.	TRBJ1-3	TRBV19	.	TGTGCCAGTAGTGACAGCTCTGGAAACACCATATATTTT	CASSDSSGNTIYF
.	TRBJ1-1	TRBV19	.	TGTGCCCTACGGAATAAAGGGGGCACTGAAGCTTTCTTT	CALRNKGGTEAFF
TRBD2	TRBJ2-5	TRBV2	.	TGTGCCAGCAGTGTGAGCGGGGGGGCGCGGGAGACCCAGTACTTC	CASSVSGGARETQYF
.	TRBJ2-7	TRBV18	.	TGTGCCATCCCTATCACGAGGTGGGTCAACGAGCAGTACTTC	CAIPITRWVNEQYF
.	TRBJ2-7	TRBV19	.	TGTGCCAGTAGCCCGGGACTCAAGACTTACGAGCAGTACTTC	CASSPGLKTYEQYF
TRBD2	TRBJ2-2	TRBV7-2	.	TGTGCCAGCAGCTTAAAAGGGGCGGGGGGGACCGGGGAGCTGTTTTTT	CASSLKGAGGTGELFF
TRBD1	TRBJ1-4	TRBV6-6	.	TGTGCCAGCAGTTACTCGGACAGGGGGCGGAATGAAAAACTGTTTTTT	CASSYSDRGRNEKLFF
TRBD1	TRBJ1-1	TRBV5-4	.	TGTGCCAGCAACACTGGACAGGTGAACACTGAAGCTTTCTTT	CASNTGQVNTEAFF
.	TRBJ2-1	TRBV13	once	TGTGCCAGCAGCTTATTGGCGGCAGCCCCAAGGGAGCAGTTCTTC	CASSLLAAAPREQFF
.	TRBJ2-7	TRBV7-6	.	TGTGCCAGCAGCTTAAGGGAGTCCTACGAGCAGTACTTC	CASSLRESYEQYF
.	TRBJ2-7	TRBV7-2	few	TGTGCCAGCAGCTTAGATCTGACTAGCTACGAGCAGTACTTC	CASSLDLTSYEQYF
TRBD2	TRBJ2-7	TRBV18	.	TGTGCCAGCTCTCCAAACAGCGGGGGATCCTACGAGCAGTACTTC	CASSPNSGGSYEQYF
.	TRBJ2-5	TRBV7-9	.	TGTGCCAGCAGCTTGGGGGGGGCCGGGGAGACCCAGTACTTC	CASSLGGAGETQYF
TRBD2	TRBJ2-3	TRBV2	.	TGTGCCAGCAGTGATGGCCAGTCTAGCGGGGGTGCAGATACGCAGTATTTT	CASSDGQSSGGADTQYF
.	TRBJ1-1	TRBV2	.	TGTGCCAGCATGTTATCTCGCAGGGAAACTGAAGCTTTCTTT	CASMLSRRETEAFF
.	TRBJ2-3	TRBV2	few	TGTGCCAGCAGTGACTTGCAGGCTGGGGATACGCAGTATTTT	CASSDLQAGDTQYF
.	TRBJ1-2	TRBV28	.	TGTGCCAGCAGTTTGGCCGTTTCTAACTATGGCTACACCTTC	CASSLAVSNYGYTF
.	TRBJ1-1	TRBV5-8	.	TGTGCCAGCAGCTTGGGACAGATGAACACTGAAGCTTTCTTT	CASSLGQMNTEAFF
.	TRBJ2-5	TRBV19	.	TGTGCCAGTAGCACCCCAGCGTCCGGAGAGACCCAGTACTTC	CASSTPASGETQYF
TRBD2	TRBJ2-7	TRBV9	.	TGTGCCAGCAGCCCTGGGGTAGCGGGGCGTAGCTCCTACGAGCAGTACTTC	CASSPGVAGRSSYEQYF
TRBD1	TRBJ1-1	TRBV6-5	.	TGTGCCAGCAGGGGACAGGGAAGGAACACTGAAGCTTTCTTT	CASRGQGRNTEAFF
.	TRBJ2-2	TRBV20-1	once	TGCAGTGCTAGAGATTATGGGGAGCTGTTTTTT	CSARDYGELFF
TRBD1	TRBJ1-2	TRBV2	.	TGTGCCAGCAGTGGACAGGGACTGGGCAATGGCTACACCTTC	CASSGQGLGNGYTF
.	TRBJ1-1	TRBV9	.	TGTGCCAGCAGCCGCACGGCAGGGCCTGAAGCTTTCTTT	CASSRTAGPEAFF